This passage covers 19 T cell receptor beta chains from one sample sequenced in a study of shared clonotypes between healthy human individuals. The naive CD8 subset, CD45RO-negative cells positively selected for CCR7, excluded terminally differentiated effector memory CD45RA+ cells. Measured with immunoSEQ multiplex PCR; TCRdb has only the in-frame clones, and not every one. The table has about 2,200,000 clones, about 92% seen once; the top ten hold more than 1.5%. The material sequenced was naive CD8+ T cells from PBMCs. These receptors were collected from a young man in good health. Some clones in this sample may be carry-over from other donors' samples.

The genes are TRBV5-6 and TRBJ1-4; TRBD1 aligns across 7 bases. Germline V lookup: CDR1 SGHDT, CDR2 YYEEEE. V was pared by 0 bases and J by 4 bases, with 3 bases of the junction left unmatched. This CDR3 contains 15 residues. CDR3 sequence reads: CASSLVGQINEKLFF. The CDR3 DNA is TGTGCCAGCAGCTTGGTGGGACAGATTAATGAAAAACTGTTTTTT.

The chain is built from TRBV28 and TRBJ1-1; D is undetermined. Germline V lookup: CDR1 MDHEN, CDR2 SYDVKM. This CDR3 comprises 15 residues. The V gene lost 3 bases and the J gene lost 1 base, with 12 bases spanning the gap. The CDR3 DNA reads as TGTGCCAGCAGTTTTTTCCTGGGTCGGAACACTGAAGCTTTCTTT. It yields the protein CASSFFLGRNTEAFF.

The genes are TRBV6-1 and TRBJ2-3, with TRBD2 matching over 8 bases. The CDR3 is 17 amino acids. CDR1 and CDR2 from the germline V gene are MNHNS and SASEGT. Trimming removed 2 bases from V and 4 bases from J; junction bases left unmatched: 11. The CDR3 region has the DNA TGTGCCAGCAGTGAATGGTTTTGGCGGGAGGTGGCAGATACGCAGTATTTT. Translating gives CASSEWFWREVADTQYF.

This clone has just one count. The chain couples TRBV9 to TRBJ2-3, with 8 positions matching TRBD1. The germline CDR1 and CDR2 sequences are SGDLS and YYNGEE. The CDR3 loop spans 15 amino acids. The J segment lost 4 bases and the V segment lost 2 bases, leaving 6 bases of the junction unmatched. Here the CDR3 reads CASSVTGGSADTQYF. In DNA, the CDR3 is TGTGCCAGCAGCGTTACAGGGGGGAGCGCAGATACGCAGTATTTT. The complete variable domain, with remaining parts taken from reference TRBV9 and TRBJ2-3, reads DSGVTQTPKHLITATGQRVTLRCSPRSGDLSVYWYQQSLDQGLQFLIQYYNGEERAKGNILERFSAQQFPDLHSELNLSSLELGDSALYFCASSVTGGSADTQYFGPGTRLTVL.

The CDR3 DNA follows: TGTGCCAGCAGCTTGTCGCTGCCAGGGGGCTATACCGGCTACACCTTC. This gives the protein CASSLSLPGGYTGYTF. This sequence joins TRBV5-5 and TRBJ1-2, with 8 positions matching TRBD1. The germline V gene has CDR1 SGHKS and CDR2 YYEKEE (reference sequence). Losses at the gene ends were 1 base for V and 8 bases for J; bases not matched to a gene: 13. CDR3 length: 16 residues.

This chain joins TRBV25-1 and TRBJ1-1, with TRBD1 matching 8 bases. CDR1 is MGHDK and CDR2 is SYGVNS in the germline V gene. V shed 6 bases and J 4 bases; nucleotides not matched to a gene: 4. The CDR3 is made up of 13 amino acids. CDR3 coding DNA: TGTGCCAGCAGACGAGACAGGGGCACTGAAGCTTTCTTT. Residues: CASRRDRGTEAFF.

The rearrangement joins TRBV19 to TRBJ1-4, with 9 nucleotides matching TRBD1. There are 14 residues in the CDR3. The V gene's germline CDR1 is LNHDA and CDR2 SQIVND (reference sequence). J lost 8 bases, V lost 9 bases, and 10 bases had no gene match. The CDR3 DNA follows: TGTGCCAGCTCCAACAGGGGGCATGTGGAAAAACTGTTTTTT. It is translated as CASSNRGHVEKLFF.

The V call is TRBV7-3, the J call TRBJ2-1; D gene unclear. The CDR3 length is 15 residues. CDR1 is SGHTA, CDR2 FQGTGA, per germline. V lost 2 bases, J lost 7 bases, and 15 bases lay in between. The DNA of the CDR3 is TGTGCCAGCAGCTTAGGTGGTTCCCACGGAAATGAGCAGTTCTTC. Residues: CASSLGGSHGNEQFF.

J is TRBJ2-1 and V is TRBV6-5; 9 bases are shared with TRBD2. Losses at the gene ends were 0 bases for V and 9 bases for J; bases not matched to a gene: 3. The CDR3 length is 14 residues. CDR1 MNHEY and CDR2 SVGAGI come from the germline V gene. The chain's CDR3 is CASSYSTSGFEQFF. DNA of the CDR3: TGTGCCAGCAGTTACTCTACTAGCGGGTTTGAGCAGTTCTTC.

The rearrangement links TRBV27 to TRBJ2-2; 7 nucleotides line up with TRBD1. The CDR3 extends over 15 amino acids. CDR1 and CDR2 (germline): MNHEY, SMNVEV (reference sequence). The V segment lost 4 bases and the J segment 5 bases; nucleotides outside the gene matches: 7. CDR3 bases: TGTGCCAGCAGTTCGAGGGGGCTGCGGACCGGGGAGCTGTTTTTT. It encodes CASSSRGLRTGELFF.

The chain recombines TRBV27 with TRBJ2-7, with D possibly being TRBD2 (5 bases). The CDR3 extends over 15 amino acids. Germline loops: CDR1 MNHEY, CDR2 SMNVEV (reference sequence). Trimming stripped 5 bases from V and 3 bases from J, with 17 bases between. The CDR3 reads CASSPGLISGYEQYF. The CDR3 nucleotides are TGTGCCAGCAGTCCCGGCCTCATAAGCGGCTACGAGCAGTACTTC.

The chain carries TRBV13 and TRBJ2-7, with D unresolved. This CDR3 has 14 residues. The V and J ends lost 0 bases and 2 bases respectively, with 8 bases between them. Germline CDR1 and CDR2: PRHDT and FYEKMQ (reference sequence). CDR3 nucleotides: TGTGCCAGCAGCTTAGGAGCTAGTCCCTACGAGCAGTACTTC. Protein sequence: CASSLGASPYEQYF.

This chain connects TRBV6-5 to TRBJ1-5; no reliable D call. The germline CDR1 and CDR2 sequences are MNHEY and SVGAGI. The CDR3 consists of 13 residues. Deletions cut 5 bases from V and 9 bases from J, with 14 bases between. This CDR3 is CASSLDALGPQHF. As DNA, the CDR3 is TGTGCCAGCAGTCTAGATGCCCTTGGGCCCCAGCATTTT.

The genes are TRBV13 and TRBJ2-1, with no clear D. V was clipped by 1 base and J by 0 bases, with 13 bases between them. CDR3 length: 17 residues. From germline, CDR1 is PRHDT and CDR2 FYEKMQ (reference sequence). The CDR3 coding sequence is TGTGCCAGCAGCTTAGAGTCACATCGAAGCTCCTACAATGAGCAGTTCTTC. Translation: CASSLESHRSSYNEQFF.

The chain employs TRBV25-1 and TRBJ2-2; 10 positions match TRBD2. Germline V gene sequence: CDR1 MGHDK, CDR2 SYGVNS. V lost 1 base and J lost 4; bases outside the gene matches: 9. This CDR3 region has 18 residues. The CDR3 DNA sequence: TGTGCCAGCAGTGAATCACCGGGACTAGCGAGCTTCACCGGGGAGCTGTTTTTT. It yields the protein CASSESPGLASFTGELFF. Filled out from reference TRBV25-1 and TRBJ2-2, the complete variable domain reads EADIYQTPRYLVIGTGKKITLECSQTMGHDKMYWYQQDPGMELHLIHYSYGVNSTEKGDLSSESTVSRIRTEHFPLTLESARPSHTSQYLCASSESPGLASFTGELFFGEGSRLTVL.

This clone occurred a few times. The gene calls are TRBV6-6 and TRBJ2-7; D not certain. V dropped 8 bases and J dropped 3 bases, with 17 bases sitting between them. The CDR3 length is 14 residues. Germline V gene sequence: CDR1 MNHNY, CDR2 SVGAGI (reference sequence). The CDR3 DNA sequence: TGTGCCAGCGCCCCCAGCGCGTACCACTACGAGCAGTACTTC. This gives the protein CASAPSAYHYEQYF.

The chain couples TRBV19 to TRBJ2-3, with D unclear. In germline, CDR1 is LNHDA, CDR2 SQIVND (reference sequence). The CDR3 is made up of 13 amino acids. V was trimmed by 5 bases and J by 6 bases, leaving 12 bases between them. CDR3 nucleotide sequence: TGTGCCAGTAGTCACAAACTGGGGGATACGCAGTATTTT. It is translated as CASSHKLGDTQYF.

V gene TRBV19 combines with J gene TRBJ1-2; tentative D call: TRBD1 (6 bases). The CDR3 spans 14 residues. The germline CDR1 and CDR2 sequences are LNHDA and SQIVND (reference sequence). The germline V and J ends were trimmed by 6 bases and 5 bases, with 16 bases remaining between them. Written as DNA, the CDR3 is TGTGCCAGTAGCCCTATGGGGGCCGGGTATGGCTACACCTTC. Its translation is CASSPMGAGYGYTF.

The chain is built from TRBV7-9 and TRBJ1-3; D unclear. V lost 1 base, J lost 3 bases, and 13 bases lay in between. CDR1 and CDR2 from the germline V gene are SEHNR and FQNEAQ (reference sequence). The CDR3 is 16 amino acids. CDR3 nucleotide sequence: TGTGCCAGCAGCTTAGTAGCCCTCGAAAGTGGAAACACCATATATTTT. Translation: CASSLVALESGNTIYF.